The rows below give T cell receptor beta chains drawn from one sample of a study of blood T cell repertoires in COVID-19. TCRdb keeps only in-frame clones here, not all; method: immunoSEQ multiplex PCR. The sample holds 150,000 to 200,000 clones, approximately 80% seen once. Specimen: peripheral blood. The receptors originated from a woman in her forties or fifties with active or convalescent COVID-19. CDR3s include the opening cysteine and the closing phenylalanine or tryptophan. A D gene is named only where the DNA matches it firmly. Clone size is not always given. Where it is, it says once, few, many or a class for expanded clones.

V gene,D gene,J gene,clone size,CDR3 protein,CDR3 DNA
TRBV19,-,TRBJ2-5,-,CASRLTGPSEETQYF,TGTGCCAGTAGACTTACAGGGCCATCGGAAGAGACCCAGTACTTC
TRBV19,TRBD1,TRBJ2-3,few,CASSTGQGWADTQYF,TGTGCCAGTAGCACAGGACAGGGATGGGCAGATACGCAGTATTTT
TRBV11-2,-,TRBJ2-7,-,CASSFLGRGVDEQYF,TGTGCCAGCAGCTTCCTCGGGCGCGGGGTGGACGAGCAGTACTTC
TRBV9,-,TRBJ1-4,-,CASSVGQTNRNEKLFF,TGTGCCAGCAGCGTCGGACAGACGAACCGTAATGAAAAACTGTTTTTT
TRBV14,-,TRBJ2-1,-,CASSQTGPLSYNEQFF,TGTGCCAGCAGCCAAACAGGGCCTTTGTCCTACAATGAGCAGTTCTTC
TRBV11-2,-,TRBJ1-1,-,CASSLDFGVEAFF,TGTGCCAGCAGCTTAGATTTCGGGGTGGAAGCTTTCTTT
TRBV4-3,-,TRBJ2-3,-,CASSHQYRVLNPDTQYF,TGCGCCAGCAGCCACCAATACAGGGTCTTAAATCCAGATACGCAGTATTTT
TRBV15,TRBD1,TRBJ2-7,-,CATSRDRTGLYYEQYF,TGTGCCACCAGCAGAGATCGGACAGGGCTTTACTACGAGCAGTACTTC
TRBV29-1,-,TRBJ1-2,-,CSVEDPVGQGIYGYTF,TGCAGCGTTGAAGATCCAGTCGGGCAGGGGATCTATGGCTACACCTTC
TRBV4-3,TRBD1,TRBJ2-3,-,CASSLGRGTDTQYF,TGCGCCAGCAGCCTGGGCAGGGGGACAGATACGCAGTATTTT
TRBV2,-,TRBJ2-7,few,CASRLTELSYEQYF,TGTGCCAGCAGGTTGACAGAGCTCTCCTACGAGCAGTACTTC
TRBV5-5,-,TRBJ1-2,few,CASSLSLQISNYGYTF,TGTGCCAGCAGCTTGAGCTTACAGATTTCTAACTATGGCTACACCTTC
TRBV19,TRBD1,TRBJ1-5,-,CATGQALNQPQHF,TGTGCCACGGGACAGGCTCTCAATCAGCCCCAGCATTTT
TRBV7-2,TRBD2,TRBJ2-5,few,CASSSLAGGPQYF,TGTGCCAGCAGCTCCTTAGCGGGGGGGCCCCAGTACTTC
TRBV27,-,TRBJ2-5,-,CASSFGQNQETQYF,TGTGCCAGCAGTTTCGGACAGAACCAAGAGACCCAGTACTTC
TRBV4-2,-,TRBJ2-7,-,CASSPRTDSYEQYF,TGTGCCAGCAGCCCCCGGACAGATTCCTACGAGCAGTACTTC
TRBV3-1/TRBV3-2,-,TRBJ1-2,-,CASSQGGVSGYTF,TGTGCCAGCAGCCAAGGGGGGGTATCTGGCTACACCTTC
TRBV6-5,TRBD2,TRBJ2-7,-,CASSYSGGLVNEQYF,TGTGCCAGCAGTTACTCGGGGGGACTAGTTAACGAGCAGTACTTC
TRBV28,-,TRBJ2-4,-,CASSPVWGGDKGPSAKNIQYF,TGTGCCAGCAGCCCCGTTTGGGGAGGGGACAAGGGTCCTTCGGCCAAAAACATTCAGTACTTC
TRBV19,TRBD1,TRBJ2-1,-,CASSRDRSYNEQFF,TGTGCCAGTAGTAGGGACAGGTCCTACAATGAGCAGTTCTTC
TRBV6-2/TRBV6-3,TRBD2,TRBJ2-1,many,CASSYSPWSGIYNEQFF,TGTGCCAGCAGTTACTCCCCGTGGAGCGGGATATACAATGAGCAGTTCTTC
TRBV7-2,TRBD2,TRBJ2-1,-,CASSSNPLQLAGGNEQFF,TGTGCCAGCAGCTCCAATCCCCTCCAGCTAGCGGGAGGGAATGAGCAGTTCTTC
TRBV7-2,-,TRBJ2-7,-,CASSPGDRSYEQYF,TGTGCCAGCAGCCCGGGGGACAGATCCTACGAGCAGTACTTC
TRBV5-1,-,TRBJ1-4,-,CASSPQGTTNEKLFF,TGCGCCAGCAGCCCGCAGGGTACCACTAATGAAAAACTGTTTTTT
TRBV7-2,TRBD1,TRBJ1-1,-,CASSLTGRGRTEAFF,TGTGCCAGCAGCCTGACCGGCAGGGGGCGGACTGAAGCTTTCTTT
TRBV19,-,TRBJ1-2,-,CASSIGGVNYGYTF,TGTGCCAGTAGTATTGGGGGCGTAAACTATGGCTACACCTTC
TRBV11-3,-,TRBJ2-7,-,CASSLGGTGLYEQYF,TGTGCCAGCAGCTTAGGGGGGACGGGACTTTACGAGCAGTACTTC